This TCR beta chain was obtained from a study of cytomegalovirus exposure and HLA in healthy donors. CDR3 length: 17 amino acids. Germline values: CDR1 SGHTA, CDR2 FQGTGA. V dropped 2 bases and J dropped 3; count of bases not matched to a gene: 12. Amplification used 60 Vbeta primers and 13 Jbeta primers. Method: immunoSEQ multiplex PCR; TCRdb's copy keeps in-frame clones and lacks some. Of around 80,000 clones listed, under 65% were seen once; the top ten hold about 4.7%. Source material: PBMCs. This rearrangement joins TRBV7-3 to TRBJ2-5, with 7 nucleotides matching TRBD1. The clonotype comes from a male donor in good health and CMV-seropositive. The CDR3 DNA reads TGTGCCAGCAGCTTAGGCCGCCGACAGGGCTCGGAAGAGACCCAGTACTTC. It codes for CASSLGRRQGSEETQYF.